What follows are 7 T cell receptor beta chains derived from one specimen sequenced in a study of cytomegalovirus exposure and HLA in healthy donors. 13 Jbeta primers and 60 Vbeta primers were used for the PCR. Here immunoSEQ multiplex PCR was the method, and the copy in TCRdb shows in-frame clones only, minus some. This table holds under 150,000 clones, around three quarters found once. The sequenced material came from PBMCs. These receptors were obtained from a man between 18 and 35 years old in good health and CMV-seronegative.

The chain has TRBV6-5 and TRBJ1-1; a possible D gene is TRBD1 (6 bases). V was trimmed by 7 bases and J by 11 bases, leaving 23 bases between them. The CDR3 is 14 amino acids. Germline V gene lookup returns CDR1 MNHEY and CDR2 SVGAGI. The CDR3 is CASKVGRGLSYAFF. The CDR3 DNA reads as TGTGCCAGCAAGGTGGGCAGGGGCCTGAGCTACGCTTTCTTT.

The chain joins TRBV4-1 to TRBJ1-4, with D maybe TRBD1 (6 bases). This CDR3 contains 16 residues. Trimming took off 1 base at V and 4 bases at J, with 13 bases between the two ends. Germline CDR1 and CDR2: MGHRA and YSYEKL. The CDR3 loop is CASSQVGGRINEKLFF. The CDR3 coding sequence is TGCGCCAGCAGCCAAGTTGGGGGCAGGATTAATGAAAAACTGTTTTTT.

The chain carries TRBV6-6 and TRBJ2-7, with 13 bases that match TRBD2. Germline V gives CDR1 MNHNY, CDR2 SVGAGI (reference sequence). Trimming cost V 3 bases and J 1 base; bases outside gene matches: 3. This CDR3 contains 16 residues. This CDR3 is CASSYATSGRSYEQYF. The CDR3 DNA follows: TGTGCCAGCAGTTATGCGACTAGCGGGAGGTCCTACGAGCAGTACTTC.

The chain recombines TRBV20-1 with TRBJ1-1; D remains unclear. Deletions cut 6 bases from V and 7 bases from J, with 12 bases between. This CDR3 comprises 11 residues. CDR1 is DFQATT and CDR2 is SNEGSKA in the germline V gene (reference sequence). The CDR3 protein is CSALREVEAFF. The DNA of the CDR3 is TGCAGTGCCCTCCGGGAGGTTGAAGCTTTCTTT.

CDR3 loop: CASSQGRPPNTGELFF. As DNA, the CDR3 is TGTGCCAGTAGTCAGGGCCGTCCCCCTAACACCGGGGAGCTGTTTTTT. This chain links TRBV19 with TRBJ2-2; weak D call: TRBD1 (5 bases). Germline V CDR1 and CDR2: LNHDA, SQIVND (reference sequence). The CDR3 loop spans 16 amino acids. V was pared by 5 bases and J by 2 bases, with 15 bases between.

This clone was counted a single time. This rearrangement joins TRBV5-4 to TRBJ1-2; D might be TRBD1 (6 bases). V lost 4 bases and J 4 bases, leaving 20 bases between the germline ends. The length of the CDR3 is 16 residues. From germline, CDR1 is SGHNT and CDR2 YYREEE (reference sequence). This CDR3 is CASSQMDRRAFYGYTF. The CDR3 DNA reads as TGTGCCAGCAGCCAAATGGACAGAAGAGCTTTCTATGGCTACACCTTC.

The gene calls are TRBV18 and TRBJ1-4; a weak D match, TRBD1 (5 bases). With 4 bases removed from V and 8 bases from J, the gap between germline ends came to 14 bases. Germline assignment: CDR1 KGHSH and CDR2 LQKENI. CDR3 size: 14 residues. CDR3 sequence reads: CASSLSREGEKLFF. CDR3 nucleotide sequence: TGTGCCAGCTCACTTTCCAGGGAAGGCGAAAAACTGTTTTTT.